A selection of T cell receptor beta chains follows, all from one sample in a study of T cells after posttransplantation cyclophosphamide. Assay used: immunoSEQ multiplex PCR; TCRdb lists only in-frame clones, some missing. Of tens of thousands of clones listed, about 86% are singletons. This specimen consisted of PBMCs, obtained after allogeneic stem cell transplant with posttransplant cyclophosphamide. The receptors derive from a female patient in her 30s who received an allogeneic stem cell transplant from an unrelated donor, was CMV-positive, and had no GVHD. The T cells may come from the graft donor. Each CDR3 is given with its conserved first and last residue. A D gene is named only where the DNA matches it firmly. Part of the rows lack a size; the others show once, few, many or a class for expanded clones.

CDR3nt: TGCGCCAGCAGCCGCCACCGGGGGGGGATATCCTACAATGAGCAGTTCTTC; CDR3aa: CASSRHRGGISYNEQFF; v_gene: TRBV4-3; abundance: -; d_gene: TRBD2; j_gene: TRBJ2-1
CDR3nt: TGCGCCAGCAGCCAAGACAGGGGCCCCAATCAGCCCCAGCATTTT; CDR3aa: CASSQDRGPNQPQHF; v_gene: TRBV4-3; abundance: -; d_gene: -; j_gene: TRBJ1-5
CDR3nt: TGCGCCAGCAGCCAAGCGCTTGGGACAGGGAAAGCCCAGCATTTT; CDR3aa: CASSQALGTGKAQHF; v_gene: TRBV4-1; abundance: -; d_gene: TRBD1; j_gene: TRBJ1-5
CDR3nt: TGTGCCAGCAGCAAAGCCACGAGCTCCTACGAGCAGTACTTC; CDR3aa: CASSKATSSYEQYF; v_gene: TRBV21-1; abundance: -; d_gene: -; j_gene: TRBJ2-7
CDR3nt: TGTGCCAGTAGTCCCCAGGCGGGGGGGTCCACAGATACGCAGTATTTT; CDR3aa: CASSPQAGGSTDTQYF; v_gene: TRBV19; abundance: -; d_gene: TRBD2; j_gene: TRBJ2-3
CDR3nt: TGTGCCAGTAGTGACATTGCGGGGTTCAGCCAGCCCCAGCATTTT; CDR3aa: CASSDIAGFSQPQHF; v_gene: TRBV19; abundance: -; d_gene: -; j_gene: TRBJ1-5
CDR3nt: TGTGCCAGCAGCCGAGAAAGGGGGTTACCTTATGGCTACACCTTC; CDR3aa: CASSRERGLPYGYTF; v_gene: TRBV5-6; abundance: few; d_gene: -; j_gene: TRBJ1-2
CDR3nt: TGCGCCAGCAGCCAAGAACCTCCAGTTGGGCAGGGAAAGACAGATACGCAGTATTTT; CDR3aa: CASSQEPPVGQGKTDTQYF; v_gene: TRBV4-3; abundance: -; d_gene: -; j_gene: TRBJ2-3
CDR3nt: TGTGCCAGCTCACCGCGGACTAGCGGGGGGGCCGGTGAGCAGTTCTTC; CDR3aa: CASSPRTSGGAGEQFF; v_gene: TRBV18; abundance: few; d_gene: TRBD2; j_gene: TRBJ2-1
CDR3nt: TGCAGCGTTGAAGATATACGGGGGGCTTACAATGAGCAGTTCTTC; CDR3aa: CSVEDIRGAYNEQFF; v_gene: TRBV29-1; abundance: few; d_gene: -; j_gene: TRBJ2-1
CDR3nt: TGTGCCACCAGCAGACAGGGAGGTAGGGTCTACGAGCAGTACTTC; CDR3aa: CATSRQGGRVYEQYF; v_gene: TRBV15; abundance: -; d_gene: -; j_gene: TRBJ2-7
CDR3nt: TGTGCCAGCAGCTCACCGGACAGGCTAGCCAAAAACATTCAGTACTTC; CDR3aa: CASSSPDRLAKNIQYF; v_gene: TRBV11-2; abundance: -; d_gene: TRBD1; j_gene: TRBJ2-4
CDR3nt: TGTGCCAGTACAGTAGGAATTTGGACTAGCGGACCCACCGGGGAGCTGTTTTTT; CDR3aa: CASTVGIWTSGPTGELFF; v_gene: TRBV19; abundance: -; d_gene: TRBD2; j_gene: TRBJ2-2
CDR3nt: TGTGCCATCAGCTTCCCCGGGACAGGGGGTTCCTATGGCTACACCTTC; CDR3aa: CAISFPGTGGSYGYTF; v_gene: TRBV28; abundance: once; d_gene: TRBD1; j_gene: TRBJ1-2
CDR3nt: TGTGCCAGCAGCCCTCCGGGACAGGGCGATAAAGGCTACACCTTC; CDR3aa: CASSPPGQGDKGYTF; v_gene: TRBV5-4; abundance: -; d_gene: TRBD1; j_gene: TRBJ1-2
CDR3nt: TGTGCCAGCAGTCGGGGTACCTACGAGCAGTACTTC; CDR3aa: CASSRGTYEQYF; v_gene: TRBV28; abundance: -; d_gene: -; j_gene: TRBJ2-7
CDR3nt: TGTGCCAGCACCTTGTCGGGGCAGGGGGGCACTGAAGCTTTCTTT; CDR3aa: CASTLSGQGGTEAFF; v_gene: TRBV5-6; abundance: -; d_gene: TRBD1; j_gene: TRBJ1-1
CDR3nt: TGTGCCAGCAGCGTAGAGAGGACAGGTATAGGCGGCTACACCTTC; CDR3aa: CASSVERTGIGGYTF; v_gene: TRBV9; abundance: -; d_gene: TRBD1; j_gene: TRBJ1-2
CDR3nt: TGTGCCAGCAGTCTACAACAGGGTGCCTACGAGCAGTACTTC; CDR3aa: CASSLQQGAYEQYF; v_gene: TRBV5-5; abundance: -; d_gene: -; j_gene: TRBJ2-7
CDR3nt: TGTGCCAGCAGTGAATTCGACAGGGTGGCAGCCTACGAGCAGTACTTC; CDR3aa: CASSEFDRVAAYEQYF; v_gene: TRBV6-1; abundance: -; d_gene: TRBD1; j_gene: TRBJ2-7
CDR3nt: TGCGCCAGCAGCTACAGACGGCAGAACACTGAAGCTTTCTTT; CDR3aa: CASSYRRQNTEAFF; v_gene: TRBV5-1; abundance: -; d_gene: -; j_gene: TRBJ1-1
CDR3nt: TGTGCCAGCAGAAAGGACAGGGAAGCTTTCTTT; CDR3aa: CASRKDREAFF; v_gene: TRBV6-5; abundance: -; d_gene: TRBD1; j_gene: TRBJ1-1
CDR3nt: TGTGCCAGTAGCCCGGGGTTCTCCTACAATGAGCAGTTCTTC; CDR3aa: CASSPGFSYNEQFF; v_gene: TRBV2; abundance: -; d_gene: -; j_gene: TRBJ2-1
CDR3nt: TGTGCCAGCAGTCATATAGGGGGGGACACCTTCTACGAGCAGTACTTC; CDR3aa: CASSHIGGDTFYEQYF; v_gene: TRBV27; abundance: -; d_gene: -; j_gene: TRBJ2-7
CDR3nt: TGTGCCAGCAGCCAAGCGGCGGGATCCTATAATTCACCCCTCCACTTT; CDR3aa: CASSQAAGSYNSPLHF; v_gene: TRBV4-2; abundance: -; d_gene: -; j_gene: TRBJ1-6
CDR3nt: TGTGCCAGTAGTGTCGGGACAGGGACGGGTCATGAGCAGTTCTTC; CDR3aa: CASSVGTGTGHEQFF; v_gene: TRBV19; abundance: few; d_gene: TRBD1; j_gene: TRBJ2-1
CDR3nt: TGTGCCAGCAGTTTAGACAGGGGGAAGGCCCCCTACGAGCAGTACTTC; CDR3aa: CASSLDRGKAPYEQYF; v_gene: TRBV27; abundance: -; d_gene: TRBD1; j_gene: TRBJ2-7
CDR3nt: TGTGCCAGCAGCCTACCAACAGGGATTAATGAAAAACTGTTTTTT; CDR3aa: CASSLPTGINEKLFF; v_gene: TRBV11-2; abundance: -; d_gene: -; j_gene: TRBJ1-4
CDR3nt: TGTGCCAGCAGTACCGGGACAGGGGCCTACGAGCAGTACTTC; CDR3aa: CASSTGTGAYEQYF; v_gene: TRBV6-1; abundance: -; d_gene: TRBD1; j_gene: TRBJ2-7
CDR3nt: TGTGCCAGCAGTGAAATATCTGGGGGGGATCTCACAGATACGCAGTATTTT; CDR3aa: CASSEISGGDLTDTQYF; v_gene: TRBV2; abundance: -; d_gene: TRBD2; j_gene: TRBJ2-3
CDR3nt: TGCGCCAGCAGCTTGGTCCCCGGGACAGGGACTCGAGGTGAGCAGTTCTTC; CDR3aa: CASSLVPGTGTRGEQFF; v_gene: TRBV5-1; abundance: -; d_gene: TRBD1; j_gene: TRBJ2-1
CDR3nt: TGTGCCAGCAGCCTCCTTACAGCGGGGGGCACTGAAGCTTTCTTT; CDR3aa: CASSLLTAGGTEAFF; v_gene: TRBV5-6; abundance: -; d_gene: -; j_gene: TRBJ1-1
CDR3nt: TGCGCCAGCAGCCAAGGTGGTGCGGATGTTTACTATGGCTACACCTTC; CDR3aa: CASSQGGADVYYGYTF; v_gene: TRBV4-1; abundance: -; d_gene: -; j_gene: TRBJ1-2
CDR3nt: TGTGCCAGCAGCTTGGCCTGGACTAGCGGGGGGTACAATGAGCAGTTCTTC; CDR3aa: CASSLAWTSGGYNEQFF; v_gene: TRBV5-5; abundance: -; d_gene: TRBD2; j_gene: TRBJ2-1
CDR3nt: TGTGCCAGCAGCGTAGGGACAGATCAGCCCCAGCATTTT; CDR3aa: CASSVGTDQPQHF; v_gene: TRBV9; abundance: once; d_gene: -; j_gene: TRBJ1-5
CDR3nt: TGTGCCAGCAGTGCTACTAACTATGGCTACACCTTC; CDR3aa: CASSATNYGYTF; v_gene: TRBV28; abundance: -; d_gene: -; j_gene: TRBJ1-2